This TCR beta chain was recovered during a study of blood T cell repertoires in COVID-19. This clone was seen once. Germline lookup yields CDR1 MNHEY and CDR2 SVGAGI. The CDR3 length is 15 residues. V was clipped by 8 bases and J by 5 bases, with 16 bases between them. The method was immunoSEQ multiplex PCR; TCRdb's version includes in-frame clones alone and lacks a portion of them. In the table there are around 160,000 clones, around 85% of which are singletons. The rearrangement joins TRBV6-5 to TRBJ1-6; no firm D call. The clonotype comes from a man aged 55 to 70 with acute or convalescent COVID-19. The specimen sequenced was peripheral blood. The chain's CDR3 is CASGVENPNNSPLHF. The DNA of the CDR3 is TGTGCCAGCGGAGTGGAGAACCCAAATAATTCACCCCTCCACTTT.